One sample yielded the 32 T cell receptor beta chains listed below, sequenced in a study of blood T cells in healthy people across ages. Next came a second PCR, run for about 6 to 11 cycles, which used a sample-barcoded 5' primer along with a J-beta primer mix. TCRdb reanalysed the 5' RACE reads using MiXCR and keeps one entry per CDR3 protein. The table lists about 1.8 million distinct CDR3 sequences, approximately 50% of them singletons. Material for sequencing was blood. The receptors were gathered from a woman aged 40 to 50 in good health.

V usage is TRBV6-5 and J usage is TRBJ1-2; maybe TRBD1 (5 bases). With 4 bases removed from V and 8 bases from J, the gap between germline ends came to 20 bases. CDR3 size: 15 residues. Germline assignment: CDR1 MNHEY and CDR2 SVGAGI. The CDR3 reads CASSSLFGGRKGYTF. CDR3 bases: TGTGCCAGCAGTTCTCTCTTCGGGGGAAGAAAGGGCTACACCTTC.

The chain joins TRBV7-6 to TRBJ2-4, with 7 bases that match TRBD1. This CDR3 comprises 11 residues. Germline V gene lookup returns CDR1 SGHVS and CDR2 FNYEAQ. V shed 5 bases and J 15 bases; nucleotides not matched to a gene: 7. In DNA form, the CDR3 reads TGTGCCAGCAGCCTACAACAGGGGAGGTACTTC. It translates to CASSLQQGRYF.

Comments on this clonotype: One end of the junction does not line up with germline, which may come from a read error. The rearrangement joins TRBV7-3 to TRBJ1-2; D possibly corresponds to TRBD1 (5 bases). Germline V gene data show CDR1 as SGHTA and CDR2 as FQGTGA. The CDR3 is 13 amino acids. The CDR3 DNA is TGTGCCAGCAGCCAGATATCGGGGGAAGGCTGCACCTTC. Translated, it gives CASSQISGEGCTF.

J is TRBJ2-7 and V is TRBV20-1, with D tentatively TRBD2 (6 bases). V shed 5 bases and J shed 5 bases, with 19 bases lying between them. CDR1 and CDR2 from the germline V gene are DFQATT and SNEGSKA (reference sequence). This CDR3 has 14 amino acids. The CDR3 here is CSAFAGPSGNEQYF. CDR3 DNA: TGCAGTGCTTTTGCGGGACCGTCGGGGAACGAGCAGTACTTC.

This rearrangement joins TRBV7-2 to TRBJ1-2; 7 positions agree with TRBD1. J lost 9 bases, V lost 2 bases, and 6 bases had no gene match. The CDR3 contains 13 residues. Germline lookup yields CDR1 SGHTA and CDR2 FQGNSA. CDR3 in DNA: TGTGCCAGCAGCTTAAGGACGGGACAGAGCTACACCTTC. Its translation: CASSLRTGQSYTF.

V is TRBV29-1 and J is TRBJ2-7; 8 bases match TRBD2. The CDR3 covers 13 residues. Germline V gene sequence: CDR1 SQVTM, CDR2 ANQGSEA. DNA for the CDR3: TGCAGTCTCTACGGGGGGGGGCCCCATGAGCAGTACTTC. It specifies CSLYGGGPHEQYF.

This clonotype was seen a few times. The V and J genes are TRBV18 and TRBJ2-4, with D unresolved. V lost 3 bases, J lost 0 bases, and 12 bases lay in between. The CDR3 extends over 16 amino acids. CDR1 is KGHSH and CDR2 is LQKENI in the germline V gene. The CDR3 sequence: CASSPTIRLAKNIQYF. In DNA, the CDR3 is TGTGCCAGCTCACCGACGATTAGACTAGCCAAAAACATTCAGTACTTC. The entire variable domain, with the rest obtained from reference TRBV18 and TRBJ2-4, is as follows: NAGVMQNPRHLVRRRGQEARLRCSPMKGHSHVYWYRQLPEEGLKFMVYLQKENIIDESGMPKERFSAEFPKEGPSILRIQQVVRGDSAAYFCASSPTIRLAKNIQYFGAGTRLSVL.

The CDR3 DNA sequence: TGTGCCAGCAGTTTGTCGAGGAGGGTTTATAACACAGATACGCAGTATTTT. Its translation is CASSLSRRVYNTDTQYF. This chain links TRBV12-3 or TRBV12-4 with TRBJ2-3; maybe TRBD2 (6 bases). Trimming removed 3 bases from V and 2 bases from J, with 18 bases in between. The CDR3 is 17 residues long.

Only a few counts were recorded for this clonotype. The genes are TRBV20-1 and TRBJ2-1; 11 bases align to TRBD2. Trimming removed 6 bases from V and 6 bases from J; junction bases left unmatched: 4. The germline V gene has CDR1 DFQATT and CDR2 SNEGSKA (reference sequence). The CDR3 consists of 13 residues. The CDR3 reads CSAPGLAANEQFF. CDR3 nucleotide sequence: TGCAGTGCCCCGGGACTAGCGGCCAATGAGCAGTTCTTC.

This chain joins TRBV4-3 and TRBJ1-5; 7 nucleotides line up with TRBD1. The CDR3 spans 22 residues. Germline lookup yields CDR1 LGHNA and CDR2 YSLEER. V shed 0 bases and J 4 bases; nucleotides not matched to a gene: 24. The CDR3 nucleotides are TGCGCCAGCAGCCAAGATCCGAGAATCCAGTGGACAGGCCCCTTTAGTAATCAGCCCCAGCATTTT. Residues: CASSQDPRIQWTGPFSNQPQHF.

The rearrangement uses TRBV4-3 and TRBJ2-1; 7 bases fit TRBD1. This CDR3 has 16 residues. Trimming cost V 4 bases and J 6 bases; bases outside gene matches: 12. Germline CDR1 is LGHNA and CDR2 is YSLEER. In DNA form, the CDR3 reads TGCGCCAGCAGCCCGTGGACAGGCGGAACAACCAATGAGCAGTTCTTC. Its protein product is CASSPWTGGTTNEQFF.

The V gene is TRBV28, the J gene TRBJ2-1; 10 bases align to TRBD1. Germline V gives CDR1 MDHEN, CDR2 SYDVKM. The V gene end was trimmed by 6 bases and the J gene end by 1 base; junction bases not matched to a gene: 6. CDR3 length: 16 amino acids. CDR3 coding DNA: TGTGCCAGCAGGACGACAGGGGGCAGATCCTACAATGAGCAGTTCTTC. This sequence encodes CASRTTGGRSYNEQFF.

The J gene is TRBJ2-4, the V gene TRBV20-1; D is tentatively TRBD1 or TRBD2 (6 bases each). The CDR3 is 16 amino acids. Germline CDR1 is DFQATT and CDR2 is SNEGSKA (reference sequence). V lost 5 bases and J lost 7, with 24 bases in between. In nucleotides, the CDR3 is TGCAGTGCTCAAGGGAGGCAGGGGCCCCCTAGGAACATTCAGTACTTC. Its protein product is CSAQGRQGPPRNIQYF.

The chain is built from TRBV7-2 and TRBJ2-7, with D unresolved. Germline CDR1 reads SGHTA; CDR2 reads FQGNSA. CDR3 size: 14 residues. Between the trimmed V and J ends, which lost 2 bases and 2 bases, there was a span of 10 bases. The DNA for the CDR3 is TGTGCCAGCAGCTTACTTAGCTCCCCCTACGAGCAGTACTTC. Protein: CASSLLSSPYEQYF.

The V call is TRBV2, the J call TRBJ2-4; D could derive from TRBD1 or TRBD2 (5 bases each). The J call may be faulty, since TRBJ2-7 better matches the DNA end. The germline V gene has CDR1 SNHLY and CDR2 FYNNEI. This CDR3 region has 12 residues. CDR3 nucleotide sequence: TGTGCCACCGAGGGGATCGCCTACGAGCAGTACTTC. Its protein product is CATEGIAYEQYF.

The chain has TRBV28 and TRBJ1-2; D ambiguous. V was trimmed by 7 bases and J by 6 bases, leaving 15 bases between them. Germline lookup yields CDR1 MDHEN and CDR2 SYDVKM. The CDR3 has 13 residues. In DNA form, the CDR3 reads TGTGCCAGCACCGTGTCCGGGGATCATGGCTACACCTTC. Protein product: CASTVSGDHGYTF.

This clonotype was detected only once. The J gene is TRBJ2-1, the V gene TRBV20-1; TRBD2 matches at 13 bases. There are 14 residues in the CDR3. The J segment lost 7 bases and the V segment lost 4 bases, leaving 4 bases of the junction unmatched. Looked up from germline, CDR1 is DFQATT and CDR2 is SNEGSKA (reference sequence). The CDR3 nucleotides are TGCAGTGCTATAGGACTAGCGGGGGCTAATGAGCAGTTCTTC. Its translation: CSAIGLAGANEQFF.

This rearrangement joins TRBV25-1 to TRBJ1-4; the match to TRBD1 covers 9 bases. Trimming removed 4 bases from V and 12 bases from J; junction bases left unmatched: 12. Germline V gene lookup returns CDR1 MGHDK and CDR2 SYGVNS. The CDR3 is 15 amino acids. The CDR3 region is CASSVPGTGGEELFF. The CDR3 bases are TGTGCCAGCAGTGTTCCAGGAACAGGGGGCGAGGAACTGTTTTTT.

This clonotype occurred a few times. CDR3 residues: CASSYRVTGVVTYEQYF. The CDR3 DNA reads TGTGCCAGCAGTTACCGGGTAACAGGGGTTGTAACCTACGAGCAGTACTTC. The V and J genes are TRBV6-2 or TRBV6-3 and TRBJ2-7; TRBD1 agrees at 7 bases. V lost 2 bases to trimming and J lost 2 bases; unmatched junction nucleotides: 12. The CDR3 is 17 residues long. Germline loops: CDR1 MNHEY, CDR2 SVGEGT.

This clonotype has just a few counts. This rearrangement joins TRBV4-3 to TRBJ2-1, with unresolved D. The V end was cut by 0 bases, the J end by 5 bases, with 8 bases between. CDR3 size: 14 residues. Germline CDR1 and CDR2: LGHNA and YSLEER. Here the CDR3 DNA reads TGCGCCAGCAGCCAAGAAGAACTCCACAATGAGCAGTTCTTC. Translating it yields CASSQEELHNEQFF.

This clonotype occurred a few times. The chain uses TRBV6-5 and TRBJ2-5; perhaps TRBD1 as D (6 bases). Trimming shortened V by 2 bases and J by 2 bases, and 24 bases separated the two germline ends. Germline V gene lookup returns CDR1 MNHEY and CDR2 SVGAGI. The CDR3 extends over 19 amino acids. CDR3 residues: CASSYVGQGHGQGQETQYF. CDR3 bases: TGTGCCAGCAGTTACGTTGGGCAGGGGCACGGTCAGGGGCAAGAGACCCAGTACTTC.

CDR3 protein: CASSQDLLSGYGYTF. DNA for the CDR3: TGCGCCAGCAGCCAAGATCTCCTATCGGGCTATGGCTACACCTTC. The chain recombines TRBV4-3 with TRBJ1-2; D uncertain. The CDR3 covers 15 residues. CDR1 is LGHNA and CDR2 is YSLEER in the germline V gene. Trimming removed 0 bases at V and 4 bases at J, with 12 bases between.

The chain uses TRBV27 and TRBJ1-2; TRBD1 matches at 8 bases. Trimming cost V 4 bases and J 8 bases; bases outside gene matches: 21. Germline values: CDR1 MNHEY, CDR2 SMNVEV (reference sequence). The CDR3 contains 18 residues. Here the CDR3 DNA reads TGTGCCAGCAGTTCCCTCAGCCGACCAGGGGGCGAAGCAGGAGGCTACACCTTC. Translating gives CASSSLSRPGGEAGGYTF.

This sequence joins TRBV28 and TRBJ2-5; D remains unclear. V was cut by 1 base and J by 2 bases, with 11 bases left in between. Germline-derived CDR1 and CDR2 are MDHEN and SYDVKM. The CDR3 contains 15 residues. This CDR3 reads CASSLSARMQETQYF. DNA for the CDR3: TGTGCCAGCAGTTTATCCGCGCGGATGCAAGAGACCCAGTACTTC.

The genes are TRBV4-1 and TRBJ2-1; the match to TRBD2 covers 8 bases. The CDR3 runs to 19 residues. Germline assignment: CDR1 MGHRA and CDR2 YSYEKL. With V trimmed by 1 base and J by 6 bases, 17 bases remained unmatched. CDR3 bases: TGCGCCAGCAGCCAAGTCCCTCCTCCGTCCGGGGGGGCCGGCAATGAGCAGTTCTTC. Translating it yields CASSQVPPPSGGAGNEQFF.

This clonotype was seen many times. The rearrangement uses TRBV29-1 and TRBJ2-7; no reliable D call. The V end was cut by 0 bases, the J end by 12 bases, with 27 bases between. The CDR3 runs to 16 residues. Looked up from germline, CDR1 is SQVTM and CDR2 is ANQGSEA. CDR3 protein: CSVEDHRVGLPTHLYF. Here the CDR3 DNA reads TGCAGCGTTGAAGATCATAGAGTGGGCCTACCGACCCATCTGTACTTC.

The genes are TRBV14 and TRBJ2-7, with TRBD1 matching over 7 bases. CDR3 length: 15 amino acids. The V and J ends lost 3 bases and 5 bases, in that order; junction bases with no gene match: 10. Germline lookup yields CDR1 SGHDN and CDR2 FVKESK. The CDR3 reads CASSHDRDSVHEQYF. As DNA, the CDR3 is TGTGCCAGCAGCCATGACCGGGACAGCGTCCACGAGCAGTACTTC.

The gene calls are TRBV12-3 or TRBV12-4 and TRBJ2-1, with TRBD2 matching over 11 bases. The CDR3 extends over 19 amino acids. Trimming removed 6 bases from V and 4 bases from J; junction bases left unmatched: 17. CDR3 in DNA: TGTGCCAGCAGCCCCACCTTAACTAGCGGGGGCCCTCCGTACAATGAGCAGTTCTTC. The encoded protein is CASSPTLTSGGPPYNEQFF.

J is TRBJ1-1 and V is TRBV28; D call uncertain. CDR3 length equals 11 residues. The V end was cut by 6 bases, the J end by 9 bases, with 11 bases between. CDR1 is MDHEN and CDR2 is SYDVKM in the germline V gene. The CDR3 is CASRLGGKAFF. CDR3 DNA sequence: TGTGCCAGCAGGTTGGGTGGGAAAGCTTTCTTT.

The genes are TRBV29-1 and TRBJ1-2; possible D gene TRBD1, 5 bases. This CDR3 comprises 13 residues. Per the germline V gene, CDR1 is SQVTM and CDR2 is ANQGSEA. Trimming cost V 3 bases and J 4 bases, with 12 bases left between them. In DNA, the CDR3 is TGCAGCGTTGACGGGGGGGATTCCTATGGCTACACCTTC. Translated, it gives CSVDGGDSYGYTF.

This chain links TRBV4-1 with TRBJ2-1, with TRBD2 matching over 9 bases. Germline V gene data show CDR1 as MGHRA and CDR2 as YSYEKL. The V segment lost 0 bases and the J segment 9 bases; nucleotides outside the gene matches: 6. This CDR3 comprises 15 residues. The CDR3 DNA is TGCGCCAGCAGCCAAGATTTGCGGGGGGGCTCTGAGCAGTTCTTC. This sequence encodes CASSQDLRGGSEQFF.

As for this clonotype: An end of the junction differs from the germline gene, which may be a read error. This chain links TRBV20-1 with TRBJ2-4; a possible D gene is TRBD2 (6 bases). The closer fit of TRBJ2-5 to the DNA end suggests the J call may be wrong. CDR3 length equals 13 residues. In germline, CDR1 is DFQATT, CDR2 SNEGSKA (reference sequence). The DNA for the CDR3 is TGCAGTACTAGAGATCGCGGGAAAGGGACCCAGTACTTC. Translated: CSTRDRGKGTQYF.